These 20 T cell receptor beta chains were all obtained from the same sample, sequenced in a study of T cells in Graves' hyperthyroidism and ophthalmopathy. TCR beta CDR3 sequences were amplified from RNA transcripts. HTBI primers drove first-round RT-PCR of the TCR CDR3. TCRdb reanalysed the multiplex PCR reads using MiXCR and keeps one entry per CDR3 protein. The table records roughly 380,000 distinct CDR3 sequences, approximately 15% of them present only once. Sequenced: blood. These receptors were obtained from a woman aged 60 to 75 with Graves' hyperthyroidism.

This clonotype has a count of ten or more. CDR3 in DNA: TGCAGTGCTAGAGAGGGTGATAACACCGGGGAGCTGTTTTTT. This gives the protein CSAREGDNTGELFF. This chain joins TRBV20-1 and TRBJ2-2; no firm D call. V lost 0 bases, J lost 2 bases, and 7 bases lay in between. Germline CDR1 DFQATT, CDR2 SNEGSKA (reference sequence). This CDR3 contains 14 residues.

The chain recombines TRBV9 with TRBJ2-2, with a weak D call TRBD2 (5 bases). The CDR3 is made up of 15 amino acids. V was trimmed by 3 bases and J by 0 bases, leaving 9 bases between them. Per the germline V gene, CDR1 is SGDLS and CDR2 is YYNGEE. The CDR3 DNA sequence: TGTGCCAGCAGCGAGAGCGGATCGAACACCGGGGAGCTGTTTTTT. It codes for CASSESGSNTGELFF.

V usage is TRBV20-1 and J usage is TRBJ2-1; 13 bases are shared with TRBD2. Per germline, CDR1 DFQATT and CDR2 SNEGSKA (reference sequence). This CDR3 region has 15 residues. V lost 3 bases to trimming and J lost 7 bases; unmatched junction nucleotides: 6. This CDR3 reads CSARLTSGRRNEQFF. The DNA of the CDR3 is TGCAGTGCTAGGCTGACTAGCGGGAGGCGTAATGAGCAGTTCTTC.

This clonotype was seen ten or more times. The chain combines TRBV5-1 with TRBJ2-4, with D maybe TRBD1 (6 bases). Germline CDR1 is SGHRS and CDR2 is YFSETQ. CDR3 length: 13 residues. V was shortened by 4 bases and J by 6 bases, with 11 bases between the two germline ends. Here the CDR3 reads CASSPGTLNIQYF. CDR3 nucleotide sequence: TGCGCCAGCAGCCCGGGGACACTAAACATTCAGTACTTC.

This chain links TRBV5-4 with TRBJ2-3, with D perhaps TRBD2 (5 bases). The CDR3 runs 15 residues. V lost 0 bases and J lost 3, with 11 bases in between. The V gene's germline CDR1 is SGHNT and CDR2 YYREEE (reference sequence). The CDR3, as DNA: TGTGCCAGCAGCTTGGTCGGCGGGCCAACAGATACGCAGTATTTT. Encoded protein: CASSLVGGPTDTQYF.

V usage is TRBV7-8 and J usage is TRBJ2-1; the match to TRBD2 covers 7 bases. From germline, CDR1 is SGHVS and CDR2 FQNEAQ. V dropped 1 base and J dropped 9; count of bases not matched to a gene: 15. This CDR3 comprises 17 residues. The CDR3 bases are TGTGCCAGCAGCTTAGGGGGGGGGGTGGGGGGGACGGGTGAGCAGTTCTTC. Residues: CASSLGGGVGGTGEQFF.

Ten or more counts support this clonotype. The CDR3: CASSQELAGHYEQYF. The CDR3 nucleotides read TGTGCCAGCAGCCAAGAACTAGCGGGACACTACGAGCAGTACTTC. The V and J genes are TRBV3-1 and TRBJ2-7; 10 nucleotides match TRBD2. Germline trimming cut 0 bases from V and 3 bases from J; bases unmatched to any gene: 2. CDR1 and CDR2 from the germline V gene are LGHDT and YNNKEL (reference sequence). This CDR3 comprises 15 residues.

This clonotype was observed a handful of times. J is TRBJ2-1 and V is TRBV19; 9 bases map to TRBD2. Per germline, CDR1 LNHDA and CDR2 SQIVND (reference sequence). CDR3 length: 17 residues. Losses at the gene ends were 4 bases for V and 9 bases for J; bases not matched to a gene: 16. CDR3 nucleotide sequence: TGTGCCAGTAGTACCAGTCGAGGGGCTAGCGGGAAAGGTGAGCAGTTCTTC. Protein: CASSTSRGASGKGEQFF.

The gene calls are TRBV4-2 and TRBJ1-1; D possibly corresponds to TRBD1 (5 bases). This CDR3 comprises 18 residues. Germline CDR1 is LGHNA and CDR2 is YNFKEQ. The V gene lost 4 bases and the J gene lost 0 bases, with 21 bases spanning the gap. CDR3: CASSRVWGDSLLNTEAFF. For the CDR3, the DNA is TGTGCCAGCAGCCGGGTGTGGGGGGACTCACTTCTGAACACTGAAGCTTTCTTT.

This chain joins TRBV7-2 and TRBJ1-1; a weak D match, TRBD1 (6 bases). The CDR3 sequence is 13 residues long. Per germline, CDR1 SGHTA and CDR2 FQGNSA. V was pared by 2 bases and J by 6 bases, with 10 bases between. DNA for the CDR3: TGTGCCAGCAGCTTACAGGGGATGGCTGAAGCTTTCTTT. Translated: CASSLQGMAEAFF.

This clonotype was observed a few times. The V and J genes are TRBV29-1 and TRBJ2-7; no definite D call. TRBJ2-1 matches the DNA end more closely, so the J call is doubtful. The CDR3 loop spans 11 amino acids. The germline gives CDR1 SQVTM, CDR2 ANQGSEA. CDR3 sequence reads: CSVNQAYEQFF. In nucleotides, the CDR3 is TGCAGCGTTAATCAAGCCTACGAGCAGTTCTTC.

CDR3 DNA: TGCGCCAGCAGCCAAGAAGGAAGACTAGCGGGAGTAAATGAGCAGTTCTTC. Translation: CASSQEGRLAGVNEQFF. V is TRBV4-1 and J is TRBJ2-1, with TRBD2 matching over 12 bases. With 0 bases clipped from V and 7 bases from J, the junction kept 7 bases outside the gene matches. CDR1 MGHRA and CDR2 YSYEKL come from the germline V gene. This CDR3 has 17 residues.

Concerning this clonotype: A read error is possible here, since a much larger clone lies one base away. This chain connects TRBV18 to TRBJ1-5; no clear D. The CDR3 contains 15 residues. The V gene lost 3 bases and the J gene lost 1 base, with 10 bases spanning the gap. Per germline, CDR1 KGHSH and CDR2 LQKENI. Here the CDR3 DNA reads TGTGCCAGCTCACCCCAAGGTCGGAGCAATCAGCCCCAGCATTTT. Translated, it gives CASSPQGRSNQPQHF.

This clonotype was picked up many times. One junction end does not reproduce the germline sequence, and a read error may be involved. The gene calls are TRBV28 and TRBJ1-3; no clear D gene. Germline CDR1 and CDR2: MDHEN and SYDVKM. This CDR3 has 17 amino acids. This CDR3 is CASSELEQVNSGNTTYF. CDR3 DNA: TGTGCCAGCAGTGAACTGGAACAAGTCAACTCTGGAAACACCACATATTTT. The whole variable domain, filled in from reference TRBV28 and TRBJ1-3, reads DVKVTQSSRYLVKRTGEKVFLECVQDMDHENMFWYRQDPGLGLRLIYFSYDVKMKEKGDIPEGYSVSREKKERFSLILESASTNQTSMYLCASSELEQVNSGNTTYFGEGSWLTVV.

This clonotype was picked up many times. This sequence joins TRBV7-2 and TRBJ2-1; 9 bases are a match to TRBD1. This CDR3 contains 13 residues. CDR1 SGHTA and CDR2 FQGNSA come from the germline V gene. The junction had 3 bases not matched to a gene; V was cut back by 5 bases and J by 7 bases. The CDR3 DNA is TGTGCCAGCAGCACGACAGGGGGTAATGAGCAGTTCTTC. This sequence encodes CASSTTGGNEQFF.

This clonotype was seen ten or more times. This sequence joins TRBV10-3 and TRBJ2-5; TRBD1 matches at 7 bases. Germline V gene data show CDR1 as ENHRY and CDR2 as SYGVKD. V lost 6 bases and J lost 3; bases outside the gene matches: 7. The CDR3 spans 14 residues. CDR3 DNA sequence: TGTGCCATCAGACCAGGGACAGCCGAAGAGACCCAGTACTTC. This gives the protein CAIRPGTAEETQYF.

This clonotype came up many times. Written as DNA, the CDR3 is TGTGCCAGCAGCGTTGGGACTAGCGCCTCCTCTAGCACAGATACGCAGTATTTT. Its translation: CASSVGTSASSSTDTQYF. V usage is TRBV9 and J usage is TRBJ2-3; 10 nucleotides align to TRBD2. J gave up 0 bases and V 2 bases, and 9 bases lay outside the gene matches. Germline values: CDR1 SGDLS, CDR2 YYNGEE. The length of the CDR3 is 18 residues.

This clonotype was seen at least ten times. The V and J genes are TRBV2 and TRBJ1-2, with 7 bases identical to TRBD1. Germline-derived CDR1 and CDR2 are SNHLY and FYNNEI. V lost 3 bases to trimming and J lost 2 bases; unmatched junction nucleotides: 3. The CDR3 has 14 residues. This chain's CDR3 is CASSERTGNYGYTF. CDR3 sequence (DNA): TGTGCCAGCAGTGAGAGGACAGGAAACTATGGCTACACCTTC.

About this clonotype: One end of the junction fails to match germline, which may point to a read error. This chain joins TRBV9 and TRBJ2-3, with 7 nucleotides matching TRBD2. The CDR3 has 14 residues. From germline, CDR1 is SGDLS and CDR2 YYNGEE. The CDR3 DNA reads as TGTGCCGGCAGCGTACTAGCGAGCACAGATACGCAGTATTTT. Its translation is CAGSVLASTDTQYF.

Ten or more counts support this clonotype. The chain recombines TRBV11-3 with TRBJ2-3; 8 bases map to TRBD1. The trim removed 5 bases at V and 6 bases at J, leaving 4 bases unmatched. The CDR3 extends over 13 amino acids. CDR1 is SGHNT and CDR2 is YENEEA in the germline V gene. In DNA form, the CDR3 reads TGTGCCAGCAGCGGACAGGGATGGGATACGCAGTATTTT. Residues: CASSGQGWDTQYF.